This TCR beta chain was captured by sequencing in a study of blood T cell repertoires in COVID-19. This clone came up a few times. Germline assignment: CDR1 LGHDT and CDR2 YNNKEL (reference sequence). J was trimmed by 4 bases and V by 0 bases; bases with no gene match: 6. The CDR3 spans 15 residues. Clones were read by immunoSEQ multiplex PCR, and TCRdb kept only the in-frame ones, dropping some. The sample consists of over 140,000 clones, more than 60% of them appearing once. This TCR came from a woman in her forties or fifties with active or convalescent COVID-19. This sequence joins TRBV3-1 (or the pseudogene TRBV3-2) and TRBJ2-7, with 7 positions matching TRBD2. What was sequenced was peripheral blood. The CDR3 sequence is CASSQDAGDKYEQYF. CDR3 nucleotide sequence: TGTGCCAGCAGCCAAGATGCGGGAGATAAGTACGAGCAGTACTTC.